This record looks at one T cell receptor beta chain sequence and its context. This sample is part of a study of blood T cell repertoires in COVID-19. For the study at large: From T cells, B-cell-depleted T cells, or PBMCs came the material, which was cDNA or gDNA.

The CDR3 has 16 residues. Germline CDR1 is MNHEY and CDR2 is SVGEGT. The V end lost 0 bases, the J end lost 4 bases, and 13 bases lay between the germline ends. Original data processing: Reference gene primer amplification in the assay estimated nucleated cell counts. Using immunoSEQ multiplex PCR, the repertoire was profiled, and TCRdb retains in-frame clones only, with some absent. That table supplies the V and J calls and clone size; D and trimming were determined from the DNA. The sample lists roughly 190,000 clones; around 85% were seen once. Sequenced material: peripheral blood. The rearrangement joins TRBV6-2 or TRBV6-3 to TRBJ2-1; D unclear. This TCR derives from a woman aged 45-59 years with acute or convalescent COVID-19. CDR3 sequence (DNA): TGTGCCAGCAGTTACTCTAGCCCACACCCTTACAATGAGCAGTTCTTC. It translates to CASSYSSPHPYNEQFF.